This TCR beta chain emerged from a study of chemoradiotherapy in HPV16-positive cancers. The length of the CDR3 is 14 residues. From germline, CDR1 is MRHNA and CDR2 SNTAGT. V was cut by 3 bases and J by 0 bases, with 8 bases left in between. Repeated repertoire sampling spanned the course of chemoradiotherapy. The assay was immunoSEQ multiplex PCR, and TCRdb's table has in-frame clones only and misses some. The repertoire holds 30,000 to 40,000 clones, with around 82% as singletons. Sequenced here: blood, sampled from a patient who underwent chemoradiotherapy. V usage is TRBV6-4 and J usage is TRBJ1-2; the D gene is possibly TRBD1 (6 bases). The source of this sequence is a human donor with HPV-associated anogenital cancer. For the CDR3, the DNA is TGTGCCAGCAGTGAAGGGGGGGCTAACTATGGCTACACCTTC. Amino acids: CASSEGGANYGYTF.